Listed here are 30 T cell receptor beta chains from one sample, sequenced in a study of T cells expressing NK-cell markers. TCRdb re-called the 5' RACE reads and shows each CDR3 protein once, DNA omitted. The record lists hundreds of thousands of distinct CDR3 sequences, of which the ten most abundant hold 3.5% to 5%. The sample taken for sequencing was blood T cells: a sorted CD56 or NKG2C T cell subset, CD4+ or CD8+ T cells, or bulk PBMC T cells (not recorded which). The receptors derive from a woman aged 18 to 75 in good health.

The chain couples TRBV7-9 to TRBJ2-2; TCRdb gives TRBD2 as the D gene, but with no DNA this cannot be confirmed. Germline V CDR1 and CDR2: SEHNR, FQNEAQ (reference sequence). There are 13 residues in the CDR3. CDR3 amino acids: CASSLLGPGELFF. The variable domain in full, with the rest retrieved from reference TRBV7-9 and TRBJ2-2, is DTGVSQNPRHKITKRGQNVTFRCDPISEHNRLYWYRQTLGQGPEFLTYFQNEAQLEKSRLLSDRFSAERPKGSFSTLEIQRTEQGDSAMYLCASSLLGPGELFFGEGSRLTVL.

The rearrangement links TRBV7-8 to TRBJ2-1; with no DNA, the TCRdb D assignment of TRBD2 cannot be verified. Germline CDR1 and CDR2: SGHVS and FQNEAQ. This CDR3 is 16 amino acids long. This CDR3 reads CASWEGGVAGSNEQFF.

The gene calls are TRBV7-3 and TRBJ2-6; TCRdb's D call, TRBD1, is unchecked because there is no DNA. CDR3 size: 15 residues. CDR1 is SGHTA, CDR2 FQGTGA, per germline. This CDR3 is CASSLTGGTPYVLTF.

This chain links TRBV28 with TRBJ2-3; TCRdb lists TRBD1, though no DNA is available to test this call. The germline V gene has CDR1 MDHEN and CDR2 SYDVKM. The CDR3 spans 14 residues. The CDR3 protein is CASSKWGGTDTQYF.

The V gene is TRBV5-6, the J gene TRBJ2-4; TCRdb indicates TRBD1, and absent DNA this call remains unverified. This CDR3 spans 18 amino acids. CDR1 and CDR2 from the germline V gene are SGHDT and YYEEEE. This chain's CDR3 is CASSLVGRGDIAKNIQYF. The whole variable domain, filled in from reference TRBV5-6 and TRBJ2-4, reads DAGVTQSPTHLIKTRGQQVTLRCSPKSGHDTVSWYQQALGQGPQFIFQYYEEEERQRGNFPDRFSGHQFPNYSSELNVNALLLGDSALYLCASSLVGRGDIAKNIQYFGAGTRLSVL.

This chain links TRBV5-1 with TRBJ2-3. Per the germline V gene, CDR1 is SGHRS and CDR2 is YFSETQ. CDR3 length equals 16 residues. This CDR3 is CASSLGIGASTDTQYF.

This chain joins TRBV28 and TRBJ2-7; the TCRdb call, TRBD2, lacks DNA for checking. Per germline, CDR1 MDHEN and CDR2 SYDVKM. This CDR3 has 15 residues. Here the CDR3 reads CASSLSAGGGDEQYF.

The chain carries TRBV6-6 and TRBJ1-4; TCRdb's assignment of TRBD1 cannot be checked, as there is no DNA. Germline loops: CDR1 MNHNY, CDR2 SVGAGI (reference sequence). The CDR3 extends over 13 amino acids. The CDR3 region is CASTRDRSEKLFF.

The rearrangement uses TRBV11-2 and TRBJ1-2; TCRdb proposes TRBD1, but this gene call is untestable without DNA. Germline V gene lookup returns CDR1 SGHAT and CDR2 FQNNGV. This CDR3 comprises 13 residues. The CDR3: CASSERGSGGYTF.

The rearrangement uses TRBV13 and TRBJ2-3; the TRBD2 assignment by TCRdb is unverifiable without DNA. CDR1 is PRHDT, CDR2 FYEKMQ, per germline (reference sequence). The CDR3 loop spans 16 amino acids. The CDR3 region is CASSFGGRAGADTQYF. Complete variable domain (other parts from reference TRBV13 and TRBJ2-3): AAGVIQSPRHLIKEKRETATLKCYPIPRHDTVYWYQQGPGQDPQFLISFYEKMQSDKGSIPDRFSAQQFSDYHSELNMSSLELGDSALYFCASSFGGRAGADTQYFGPGTRLTVL.

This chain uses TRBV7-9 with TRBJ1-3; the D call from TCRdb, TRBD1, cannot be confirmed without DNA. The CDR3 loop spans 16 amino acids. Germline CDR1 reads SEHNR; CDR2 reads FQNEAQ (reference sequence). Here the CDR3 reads CASSDLGGGSGNTIYF.

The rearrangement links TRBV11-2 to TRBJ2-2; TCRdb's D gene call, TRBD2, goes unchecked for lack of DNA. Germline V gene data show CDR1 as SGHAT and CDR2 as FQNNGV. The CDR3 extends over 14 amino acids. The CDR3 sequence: CASFWGGSPGELFF.

The CDR3 loop is CASSFTPDTYGETQYF. The chain links TRBV5-1 to TRBJ2-5; no DNA is available, so the TRBD1 call from TCRdb remains unchecked. The germline gives CDR1 SGHRS, CDR2 YFSETQ. The CDR3 extends over 16 amino acids.

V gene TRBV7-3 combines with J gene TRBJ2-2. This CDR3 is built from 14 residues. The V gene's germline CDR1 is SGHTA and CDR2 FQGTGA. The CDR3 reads CASSLSGNTGELFF.

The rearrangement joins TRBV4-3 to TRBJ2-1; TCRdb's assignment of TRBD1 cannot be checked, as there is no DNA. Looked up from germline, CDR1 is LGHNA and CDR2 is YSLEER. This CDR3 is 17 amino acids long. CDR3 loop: CASSQEPGTGVYNEQFF.

CDR3: CASTTIGNSPLHF. The rearrangement joins TRBV12-3 or TRBV12-4 to TRBJ1-6. The CDR3 extends over 13 amino acids.

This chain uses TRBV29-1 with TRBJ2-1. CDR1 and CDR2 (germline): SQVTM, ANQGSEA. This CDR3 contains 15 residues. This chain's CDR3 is CSVEDPSSTNNEQFF.

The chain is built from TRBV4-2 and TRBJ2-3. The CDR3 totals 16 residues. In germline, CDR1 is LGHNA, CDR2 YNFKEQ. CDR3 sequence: CASSQDNGKITDTQYF.

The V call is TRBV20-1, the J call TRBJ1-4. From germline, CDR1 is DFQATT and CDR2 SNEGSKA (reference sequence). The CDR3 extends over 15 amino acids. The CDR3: CSARTTGRLNEKLFF.

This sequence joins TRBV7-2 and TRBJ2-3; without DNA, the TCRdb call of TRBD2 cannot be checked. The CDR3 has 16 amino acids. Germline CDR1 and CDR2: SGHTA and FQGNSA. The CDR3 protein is CASSLAGGPIRDTQYF.

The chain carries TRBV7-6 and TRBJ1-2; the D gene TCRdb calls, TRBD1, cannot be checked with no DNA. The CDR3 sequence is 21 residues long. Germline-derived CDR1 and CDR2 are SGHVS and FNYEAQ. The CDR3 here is CASSLAASGQGPPVPNYGYTF.

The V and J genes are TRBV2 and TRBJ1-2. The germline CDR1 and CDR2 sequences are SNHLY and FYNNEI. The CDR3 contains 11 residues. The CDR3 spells CASSDWIQNTF.

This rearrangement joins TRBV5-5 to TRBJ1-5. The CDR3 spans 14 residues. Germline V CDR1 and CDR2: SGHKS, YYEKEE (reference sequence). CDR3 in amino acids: CASTEGPGNQPQHF. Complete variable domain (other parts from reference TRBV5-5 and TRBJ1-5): DAGVTQSPTHLIKTRGQQVTLRCSPISGHKSVSWYQQVLGQGPQFIFQYYEKEERGRGNFPDRFSARQFPNYSSELNVNALLLGDSALYLCASTEGPGNQPQHFGDGTRLSIL.

The CDR3 spells CASSHEGAHTGELFF. The V call is TRBV4-2, the J call TRBJ2-2. The CDR3 has 15 residues. Germline V gene sequence: CDR1 LGHNA, CDR2 YNFKEQ.

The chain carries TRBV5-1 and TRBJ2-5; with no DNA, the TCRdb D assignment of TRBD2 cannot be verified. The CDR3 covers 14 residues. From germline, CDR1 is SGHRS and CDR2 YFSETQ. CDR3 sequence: CASSLGRGGSEEYF.

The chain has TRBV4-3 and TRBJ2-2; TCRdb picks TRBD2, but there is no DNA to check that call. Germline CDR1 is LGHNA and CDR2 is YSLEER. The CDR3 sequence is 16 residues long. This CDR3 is CASSPKPAGDTGELFF.

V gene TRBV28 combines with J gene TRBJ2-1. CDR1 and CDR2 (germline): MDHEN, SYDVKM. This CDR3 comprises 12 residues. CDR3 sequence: CASSLIYNEQFF.

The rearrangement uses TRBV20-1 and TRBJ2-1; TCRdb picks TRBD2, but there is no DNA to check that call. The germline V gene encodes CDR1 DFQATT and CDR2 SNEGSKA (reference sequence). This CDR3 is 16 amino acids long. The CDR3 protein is CSARAGISGSFYEQFF.

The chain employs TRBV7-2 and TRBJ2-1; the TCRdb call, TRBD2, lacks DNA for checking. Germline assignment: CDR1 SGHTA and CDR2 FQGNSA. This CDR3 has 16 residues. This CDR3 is CASSSFVSSGGHEQFF.

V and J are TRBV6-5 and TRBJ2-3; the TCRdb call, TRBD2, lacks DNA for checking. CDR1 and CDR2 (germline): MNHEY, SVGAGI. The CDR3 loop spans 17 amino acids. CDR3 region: CASSWRSSGRGTDTQYF.